A single count supports the clone carrying this TCR beta chain. Its cognate antigen is unknown. Method: immunoSEQ multiplex PCR; TCRdb's copy keeps in-frame clones and lacks some. Altogether 100,000 to 150,000 clones are present, roughly four fifths being singletons, with the ten largest covering approximately 3%. Time point here: baseline pretreatment blood. Stated treatment: 15 Gy SBRT to primary tumor, nephrectomy 4 weeks later. The patient's renal cell carcinoma had clear cell pathology. These data come from a study of radiation and T cells in renal cell carcinoma. Study in general: Nephrectomy followed 15 Gy stereotactic body radiation by 4 weeks. Regarding the study as a whole: From baseline, blood top tumor clonotypes peaked at 2 weeks post-radiation. Without pretreatment biopsies, baseline tumor clonotype presence was undetermined.

V shed 6 bases and J shed 6 bases, with 20 bases lying between them. CDR3 length equals 15 residues. Germline V lookup: CDR1 MNHNY, CDR2 SVGAGI (reference sequence). The V gene is TRBV6-6, the J gene TRBJ1-2; tentative D call: TRBD1 (5 bases). The sequences come from blood, collected from a patient whose treatment included radiotherapy and nephrectomy. The TCR was taken from a woman aged 55-70 years with renal cell carcinoma. The CDR3 region is CASRNNRLSDDGYTF. The CDR3 nucleotides are TGTGCCAGCAGAAACAACAGGCTTTCAGACGATGGCTACACCTTC.